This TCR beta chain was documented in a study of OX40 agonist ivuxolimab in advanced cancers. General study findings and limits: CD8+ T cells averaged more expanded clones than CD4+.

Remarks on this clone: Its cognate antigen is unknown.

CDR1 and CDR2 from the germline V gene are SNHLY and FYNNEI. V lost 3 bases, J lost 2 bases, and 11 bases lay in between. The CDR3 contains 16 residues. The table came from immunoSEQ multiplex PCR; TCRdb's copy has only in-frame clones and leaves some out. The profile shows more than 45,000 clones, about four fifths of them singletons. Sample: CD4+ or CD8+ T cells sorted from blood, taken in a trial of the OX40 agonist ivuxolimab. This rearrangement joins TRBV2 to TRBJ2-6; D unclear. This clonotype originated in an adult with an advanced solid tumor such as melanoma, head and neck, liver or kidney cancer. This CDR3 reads CASSDTGGAGANVLTF. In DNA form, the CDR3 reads TGTGCCAGCAGTGATACGGGTGGCGCTGGGGCCAACGTCCTGACTTTC.